The present TCR beta chain was sequenced within a study of radiotherapy plus CTLA-4 blockade in lung cancer. General observations from the study: TCR clones originating in tumors grew in number in blood after radiotherapy plus ipilimumab.

Those patients who had chemo-refractory metastatic non-small-cell lung cancer were given focal radiation along with CTLA-4 blockade through ipilimumab. A few counts support this clone. Its antigen is unknown. Measured with immunoSEQ multiplex PCR; TCRdb has only the in-frame clones, and not every one. The table lists about 80,000 clones, about 90% of them singletons. This CDR3 contains 13 residues. V dropped 5 bases and J dropped 4; count of bases not matched to a gene: 4. Germline values: CDR1 LNHDA, CDR2 SQIVND (reference sequence). The chain links TRBV19 to TRBJ1-1; 7 bases map to TRBD1. This material consisted of peripheral blood, taken from a patient treated with radiotherapy plus ipilimumab. The sequence was obtained from a human donor with non-small cell lung cancer who had a partial response to radiotherapy plus ipilimumab. CDR3 amino acids: CASSGQVATEAFF. Written as DNA, the CDR3 is TGTGCCAGTAGTGGACAGGTTGCCACTGAAGCTTTCTTT.